The 27 T cell receptor beta chains below all came from one sample that was sequenced in a study of identical twins. MiXCR was run by TCRdb on the 5' RACE reads, yielding one entry per CDR3 protein. The sample lists approximately 1.8 million distinct CDR3 sequences, more than 30% seen once, with around 0.3% in the top ten. Material: cord blood. These receptors all come from a newborn girl in good health.

V is TRBV7-9 and J is TRBJ2-4, with D tentatively TRBD1 (6 bases). The CDR3 contains 16 residues. Trimming took off 1 base at V and 2 bases at J, with 12 bases between the two ends. Per the germline V gene, CDR1 is SEHNR and CDR2 is FQNEAQ (reference sequence). The CDR3 sequence: CASSLGARGSKNIQYF. CDR3 sequence (DNA): TGTGCCAGCAGCTTAGGGGCCAGGGGTTCCAAAAACATTCAGTACTTC.

The chain couples TRBV27 to TRBJ2-1; perhaps TRBD1 as D (6 bases). CDR1 is MNHEY and CDR2 is SMNVEV in the germline V gene (reference sequence). The CDR3 totals 14 residues. V was cut by 5 bases and J by 7 bases, with 15 bases left in between. CDR3 nucleotides: TGTGCCAGCAGTGGTGGACAGACTTTTAATGAGCAGTTCTTC. This translates into CASSGGQTFNEQFF.

The CDR3 loop is CASSPVPTTSYEQYF. In nucleotides, the CDR3 is TGTGCCAGCAGTCCCGTCCCTACGACTTCCTACGAGCAGTACTTC. The chain has TRBV5-5 and TRBJ2-7, with D unresolved. This CDR3 is built from 15 residues. Trimming shortened V by 5 bases and J by 1 base, and 16 bases separated the two germline ends. Germline V CDR1 and CDR2: SGHKS, YYEKEE (reference sequence). Variable domain in full (rest from reference TRBV5-5 and TRBJ2-7): DAGVTQSPTHLIKTRGQQVTLRCSPISGHKSVSWYQQVLGQGPQFIFQYYEKEERGRGNFPDRFSARQFPNYSSELNVNALLLGDSALYLCASSPVPTTSYEQYFGPGTRLTVT.

The gene calls are TRBV2 and TRBJ2-5, with 9 bases lining up with TRBD1. Germline V lookup: CDR1 SNHLY, CDR2 FYNNEI. J lost 4 bases, V lost 8 bases, and 5 bases had no gene match. This CDR3 spans 13 amino acids. The CDR3 DNA reads TGTGCCAGCGACACAGGGGGCCTAGAGACCCAGTACTTC. Translating gives CASDTGGLETQYF.

This clonotype showed up many times. The CDR3 sequence: CSARWASGSYNEQFF. For the CDR3, the DNA is TGCAGTGCTAGATGGGCTAGCGGCTCCTACAATGAGCAGTTCTTC. The J gene is TRBJ2-1, the V gene TRBV20-1, with TRBD2 matching 7 bases. This CDR3 is built from 15 residues. Germline V lookup: CDR1 DFQATT, CDR2 SNEGSKA (reference sequence). Trimming at V came to 2 bases and at J to 0 bases, leaving 4 bases not matched to a gene.

This clonotype has a handful of counts. J is TRBJ2-5 and V is TRBV2; TRBD2 matches at 13 bases. The germline V gene has CDR1 SNHLY and CDR2 FYNNEI. The CDR3 is 16 residues long. Trimming cost V 6 bases and J 4 bases; bases outside gene matches: 8. CDR3 protein: CASSAGLAGPRETQYF. CDR3 nucleotide sequence: TGTGCCAGCAGCGCGGGACTAGCGGGGCCCAGAGAGACCCAGTACTTC. Complete variable domain (other parts from reference TRBV2 and TRBJ2-5): EPEVTQTPSHQVTQMGQEVILRCVPISNHLYFYWYRQILGQKVEFLVSFYNNEISEKSEIFDDQFSVERPDGSNFTLKIRSTKLEDSAMYFCASSAGLAGPRETQYFGPGTRLLVL.

The V and J genes are TRBV4-2 and TRBJ2-1, with a tentative D call TRBD2 (6 bases). Germline CDR1 reads LGHNA; CDR2 reads YNFKEQ. The ends were cut back, 4 bases at V and 8 bases at J, with 18 bases in the middle. There are 15 residues in the CDR3. CDR3 sequence (DNA): TGTGCCAGCAGCCGGGGGGAAGGAACCGGGCATGAGCAGTTCTTC. It translates to CASSRGEGTGHEQFF.

V is TRBV27 and J is TRBJ1-5; 9 nucleotides agree with TRBD1. V was clipped by 5 bases and J by 5 bases; unmatched bases: 4. CDR1 MNHEY and CDR2 SMNVEV come from the germline V gene (reference sequence). There are 14 residues in the CDR3. The CDR3 DNA follows: TGTGCCAGCAGTCGAGGGACAGGGTATCAGCCCCAGCATTTT. It encodes CASSRGTGYQPQHF.

The chain recombines TRBV14 with TRBJ2-5; 8 nucleotides agree with TRBD2. CDR1 is SGHDN, CDR2 FVKESK, per germline. V shed 1 base and J 11 bases; nucleotides not matched to a gene: 21. This CDR3 region has 18 residues. CDR3 DNA sequence: TGTGCCAGCAGCCAAGTTTTTTTGATCCGGGAGGGCTACAATGAGCAGTACTTC. Translation gives CASSQVFLIREGYNEQYF.

The chain combines TRBV7-2 with TRBJ2-4; 8 positions match TRBD1. The J call may be incorrect, as the DNA end agrees better with TRBJ2-5. The CDR3 is 15 residues long. Germline V gene data show CDR1 as SGHTA and CDR2 as FQGNSA. In DNA, the CDR3 is TGTGCCAGCAGCTTAGTTGCCAGGGGGCAAAAGACCCAGTACTTC. Protein: CASSLVARGQKTQYF.

The V gene is TRBV7-6, the J gene TRBJ2-3; D might be TRBD1 (6 bases). This CDR3 spans 16 amino acids. V was shortened by 1 base and J by 0 bases, with 11 bases between the two germline ends. Germline CDR1 is SGHVS and CDR2 is FNYEAQ. CDR3 sequence reads: CASSLVGQGSTDTQYF. The CDR3 DNA reads as TGTGCCAGCAGCTTAGTCGGTCAGGGGAGCACAGATACGCAGTATTTT.

This clonotype was seen ten or more times. The rearrangement uses TRBV2 and TRBJ2-5; TRBD1 is a possible D gene (5 bases). The end of the DNA aligns better with TRBJ2-7, so the J call may be wrong. CDR3 size: 12 residues. Germline CDR1 is SNHLY and CDR2 is FYNNEI. DNA of the CDR3: TGTGCCAGCAGTGTGTCAGGGTTCGAGCAGTACTTC. It yields the protein CASSVSGFEQYF.

This clonotype was recorded a few times. J is TRBJ2-1 and V is TRBV11-2; D not resolved. CDR1 is SGHAT and CDR2 is FQNNGV in the germline V gene. CDR3 length: 15 residues. V shed 5 bases and J shed 3 bases, with 14 bases lying between them. CDR3 nucleotide sequence: TGTGCCAGCAGCCCTTTGCGCGGATTCTACAATGAGCAGTTCTTC. Residues: CASSPLRGFYNEQFF.

The V call is TRBV5-6, the J call TRBJ2-1; D is perhaps TRBD1 (5 bases). The CDR3 is 16 residues long. In germline, CDR1 is SGHDT, CDR2 YYEEEE. Between the trimmed V and J ends, which lost 1 base and 2 bases, there was a span of 13 bases. For the CDR3, the DNA is TGTGCCAGCAGCTTGCCGAGGACAATCCCCTACAATGAGCAGTTCTTC. Protein sequence: CASSLPRTIPYNEQFF.

This clonotype was counted only a few times. This CDR3 is CASSYSIRGGVDEQFF. CDR3 nucleotides: TGTGCCAGCAGTTACTCGATCCGGGGCGGGGTCGATGAGCAGTTCTTC. The J gene is TRBJ2-1, the V gene TRBV6-6; D might be TRBD2 (6 bases). CDR1 is MNHNY, CDR2 SVGAGI, per germline (reference sequence). The CDR3 is 16 amino acids. V lost 0 bases and J lost 8, with 17 bases in between.

This clonotype was detected a few times. The chain has TRBV2 and TRBJ1-2; D not resolved. V gave up 6 bases and J gave up 4 bases, with 9 bases separating them. The CDR3 has 12 residues. Germline V gene lookup returns CDR1 SNHLY and CDR2 FYNNEI. The DNA of the CDR3 is TGTGCCAGCAGGGGCGTAACCTATGGCTACACCTTC. Its protein is CASRGVTYGYTF.

This clonotype was detected ten times or more. The chain links TRBV9 to TRBJ2-7; no firm D call. The CDR3 has 12 amino acids. The V and J ends lost 3 bases and 3 bases respectively, with 7 bases between them. CDR1 and CDR2 (germline): SGDLS, YYNGEE. CDR3 in amino acids: CASSATFYEQYF. The CDR3 DNA sequence: TGTGCCAGCAGCGCGACTTTCTACGAGCAGTACTTC.

Only a few counts were recorded for this clonotype. V is TRBV28 and J is TRBJ1-5; 8 positions match TRBD1. The CDR3 contains 17 residues. V lost 5 bases, J lost 4 bases, and 13 bases stayed unmatched. The germline CDR1 and CDR2 sequences are MDHEN and SYDVKM. The CDR3 DNA follows: TGTGCCAGCAGTAGACAACGGACAGGGTTGTCGAATCAGCCCCAGCATTTT. Encoded protein: CASSRQRTGLSNQPQHF. Looking up the rest from reference TRBV28 and TRBJ1-5 gives the full variable domain: DVKVTQSSRYLVKRTGEKVFLECVQDMDHENMFWYRQDPGLGLRLIYFSYDVKMKEKGDIPEGYSVSREKKERFSLILESASTNQTSMYLCASSRQRTGLSNQPQHFGDGTRLSIL.

The chain recombines TRBV20-1 with TRBJ2-3; the match to TRBD2 covers 7 bases. Germline loops: CDR1 DFQATT, CDR2 SNEGSKA (reference sequence). The CDR3 is made up of 14 amino acids. Trimming cost V 1 base and J 5 bases; bases outside gene matches: 6. The CDR3 here is CSARVPSGVDTQYF. The CDR3 DNA is TGCAGTGCTAGAGTTCCCAGCGGGGTAGATACGCAGTATTTT.

CDR3 sequence (DNA): TGTGCCAGCAGTTTAGAGGGGGCCCGGAATGAGCAGTTCTTC. Translating gives CASSLEGARNEQFF. The V gene is TRBV12-3 or TRBV12-4, the J gene TRBJ2-1; 7 nucleotides line up with TRBD1. V shed 1 base and J 7 bases; nucleotides not matched to a gene: 4. The CDR3 is 14 amino acids.

The gene calls are TRBV21-1 and TRBJ2-3; the table names TRBD2, a call not compared with the DNA. TRBV21-1 is deemed a pseudogene. The CDR3 has 17 residues. This CDR3 is CASSKEGSGGTTDTQYF. The CDR3 DNA sequence: TGTGCCAGCAGCAAAGAGGGGAGCGGGGGGACCACAGATACGCAGTATTTT.

This chain connects TRBV5-1 to TRBJ2-7; 8 bases are shared with TRBD2. The V gene end was trimmed by 0 bases and the J gene end by 3 bases; junction bases not matched to a gene: 8. Per germline, CDR1 SGHRS and CDR2 YFSETQ. The CDR3 is 16 residues long. CDR3 nucleotide sequence: TGCGCCAGCAGCTTGGTCTCCGGGACTAGATACTACGAGCAGTACTTC. The encoded protein is CASSLVSGTRYYEQYF.

This clonotype was seen a handful of times. The V call is TRBV5-1, the J call TRBJ2-7; D not resolved. The V end lost 6 bases, the J end lost 3 bases, and 19 bases lay between the germline ends. Germline CDR1 is SGHRS and CDR2 is YFSETQ. CDR3 length equals 15 residues. The CDR3: CASKPTASSLYEQYF. The CDR3, as DNA: TGCGCCAGCAAGCCGACCGCCTCTTCGCTCTACGAGCAGTACTTC.

The sample holds a few counts of this clonotype. This sequence joins TRBV30 and TRBJ2-7, with 12 bases that match TRBD2. The junction had 3 bases not matched to a gene; V was cut back by 2 bases and J by 4 bases. This CDR3 spans 14 amino acids. CDR1 and CDR2 from the germline V gene are GTSNPN and SVGIG (reference sequence). The CDR3 is CAWSRTSGAYEQYF. The CDR3 DNA sequence: TGTGCCTGGAGTCGGACTAGCGGGGCTTACGAGCAGTACTTC. Together with reference TRBV30 and TRBJ2-7, the CDR3 gives the full variable domain: SQTIHQWPATLVQPVGSPLSLECTVEGTSNPNLYWYRQAAGRGLQLLFYSVGIGQISSEVPQNLSASRPQDRQFILSSKKLLLSDSGFYLCAWSRTSGAYEQYFGPGTRLTVT.

The chain employs TRBV20-1 and TRBJ2-7; TRBD2 might be the D (6 bases). Trimming removed 0 bases from V and 5 bases from J, with 14 bases in between. In germline, CDR1 is DFQATT, CDR2 SNEGSKA (reference sequence). The CDR3 sequence is 14 residues long. As DNA, the CDR3 is TGCAGTGCTAGAGAACCGGGACTTCCCCACGAGCAGTACTTC. The encoded protein is CSAREPGLPHEQYF.

The V call is TRBV5-1, the J call TRBJ2-3; D unclear. The CDR3 loop spans 17 amino acids. The V and J ends lost 4 bases and 6 bases respectively, with 24 bases between them. Germline V gene lookup returns CDR1 SGHRS and CDR2 YFSETQ. The CDR3 loop is CASSQSGWAARRDTQYF. The CDR3 DNA follows: TGCGCCAGCAGCCAAAGTGGGTGGGCAGCCCGCAGGGATACGCAGTATTTT.

The J gene is TRBJ1-2, the V gene TRBV4-1; 7 positions agree with TRBD1. With V trimmed by 1 base and J by 4 bases, 9 bases remained unmatched. CDR1 MGHRA and CDR2 YSYEKL come from the germline V gene. The CDR3 length is 16 residues. The CDR3 here is CASSQGLSTGSYGYTF. The DNA of the CDR3 is TGCGCCAGCAGCCAAGGGCTCTCGACAGGGAGCTATGGCTACACCTTC.